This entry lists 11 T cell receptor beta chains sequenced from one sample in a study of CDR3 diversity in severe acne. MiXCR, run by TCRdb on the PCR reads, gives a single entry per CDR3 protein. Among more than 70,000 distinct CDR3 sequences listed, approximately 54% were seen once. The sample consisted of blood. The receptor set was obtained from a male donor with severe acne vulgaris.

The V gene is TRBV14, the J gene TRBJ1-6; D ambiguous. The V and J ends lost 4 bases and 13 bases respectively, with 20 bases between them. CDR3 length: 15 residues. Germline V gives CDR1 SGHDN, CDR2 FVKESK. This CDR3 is CASSRPRSPFSPLHF. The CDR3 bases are TGTGCCAGCAGCCGACCCAGGAGTCCTTTTAGTCCCCTCCACTTT.

The CDR3 DNA reads TGTGCCAGCAGTGACGCAGGGTACAATCAGCCCCAGCATTTT. It codes for CASSDAGYNQPQHF. The chain combines TRBV6-1 with TRBJ1-5; D perhaps matches TRBD1 (5 bases). The CDR3 covers 14 residues. Deletions cut 3 bases from V and 3 bases from J, with 9 bases between. CDR1 is MNHNS and CDR2 is SASEGT in the germline V gene.

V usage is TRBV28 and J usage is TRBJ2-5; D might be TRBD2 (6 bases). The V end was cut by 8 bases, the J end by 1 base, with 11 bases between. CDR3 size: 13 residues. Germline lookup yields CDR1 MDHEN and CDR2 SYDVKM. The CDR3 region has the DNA TGTGCCAGCCTAGACGGGGGCCAAGAGACCCAGTACTTC. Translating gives CASLDGGQETQYF.

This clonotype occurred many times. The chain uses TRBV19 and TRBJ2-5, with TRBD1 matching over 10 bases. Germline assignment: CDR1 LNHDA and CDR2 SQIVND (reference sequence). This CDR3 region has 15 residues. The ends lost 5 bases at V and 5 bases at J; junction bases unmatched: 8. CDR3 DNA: TGTGCCAGTAGTCAAGGACAGGGGGAAGGGGAGACCCAGTACTTC. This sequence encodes CASSQGQGEGETQYF.

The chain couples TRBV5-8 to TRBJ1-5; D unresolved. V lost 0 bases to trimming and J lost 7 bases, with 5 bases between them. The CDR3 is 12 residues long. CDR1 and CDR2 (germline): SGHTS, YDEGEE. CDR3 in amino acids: CASSLVLQPQHF. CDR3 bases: TGTGCCAGCAGCTTGGTTCTCCAGCCCCAGCATTTT.

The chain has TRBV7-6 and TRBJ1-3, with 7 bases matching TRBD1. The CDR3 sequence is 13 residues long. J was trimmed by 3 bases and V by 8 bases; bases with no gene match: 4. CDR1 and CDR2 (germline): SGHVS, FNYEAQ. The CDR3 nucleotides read TGTGCCAGCGCAAGGGACAGTGGAAACACCATATATTTT. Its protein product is CASARDSGNTIYF.

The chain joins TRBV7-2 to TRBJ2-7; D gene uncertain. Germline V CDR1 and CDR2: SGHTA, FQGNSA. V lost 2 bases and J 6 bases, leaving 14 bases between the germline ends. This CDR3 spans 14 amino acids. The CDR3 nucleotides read TGTGCCAGCAGCTTATACGCAGAGCCTTGCGAGCAGTACTTC. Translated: CASSLYAEPCEQYF.

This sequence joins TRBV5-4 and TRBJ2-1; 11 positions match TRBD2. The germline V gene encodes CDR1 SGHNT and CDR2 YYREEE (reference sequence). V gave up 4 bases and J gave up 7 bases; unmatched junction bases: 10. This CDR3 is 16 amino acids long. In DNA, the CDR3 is TGTGCCAGCAGCAGTAGCGGGAGGGCCGAGGGGAATGAGCAGTTCTTC. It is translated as CASSSSGRAEGNEQFF.

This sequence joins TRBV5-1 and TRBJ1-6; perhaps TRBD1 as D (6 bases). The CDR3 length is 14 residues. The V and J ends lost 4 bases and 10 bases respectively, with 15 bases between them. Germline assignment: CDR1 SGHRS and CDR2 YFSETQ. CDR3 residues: CASSPVGGTSPLHF. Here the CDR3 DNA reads TGCGCCAGCAGCCCAGTGGGGGGGACATCACCCCTCCACTTT.

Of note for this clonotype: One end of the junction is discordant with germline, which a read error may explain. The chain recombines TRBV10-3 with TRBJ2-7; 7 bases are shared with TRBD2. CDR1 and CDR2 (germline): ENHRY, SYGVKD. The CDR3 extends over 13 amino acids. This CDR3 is CASSDRGSYEQYF. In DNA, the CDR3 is TGTGCCAGCAGTGATCGCGGGAGCTACGAGCAGTACTTC.

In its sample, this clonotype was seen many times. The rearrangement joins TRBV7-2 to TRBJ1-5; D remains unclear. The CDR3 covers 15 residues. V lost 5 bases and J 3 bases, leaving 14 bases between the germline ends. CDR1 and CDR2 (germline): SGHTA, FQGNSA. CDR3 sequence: CASSVEGSPNQPQHF. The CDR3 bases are TGTGCCAGCAGCGTCGAAGGCAGCCCCAATCAGCCCCAGCATTTT.